There are many counts of the clone carrying this T cell receptor beta chain. This record belongs to a study of T cells after yellow fever vaccination. The CDR3 consists of 16 residues. In germline, CDR1 is SEHNR, CDR2 FQNEAQ (reference sequence). J was trimmed by 4 bases and V by 3 bases; bases with no gene match: 10. Generation of TCR cDNA used 5'RACE template switching (which added a universal primer site and UMIs). TCRdb itself ran the 5' RACE reads through MiXCR, one entry per CDR3 protein. The sample consists of about 210,000 distinct CDR3 sequences, less than 3.5% of them appearing once. This chain links TRBV7-9 with TRBJ2-3, with 7 bases lining up with TRBD1. The starting material was CD4+ T cells sorted from PBMCs, obtained 10 days after the yellow fever booster vaccination. The sequence was obtained from a man between 18 and 29 years old who received the YFV17D yellow fever vaccine. The CDR3 reads CASSFPRTGVADTQYF. In DNA form, the CDR3 reads TGTGCCAGCAGCTTCCCCCGAACAGGGGTTGCAGATACGCAGTATTTT.